Reported below is one TCR beta chain. Running of the assay took place at deep level. Original processing notes: Filtering differed since immunoSEQ provided only junctions, with no quality scores. TCRdb's copy holds only in-frame clones and misses some; the assay was immunoSEQ multiplex PCR. Clonal size and the V and J genes are those of that table, whereas D and trimming came from the DNA. The profile shows 2,500,000 or so clones, more than 85% of them singletons. The data originate from a study of shared clonotypes between healthy human individuals. Study-wide context: There were three CD4 naive, three CD4 memory, two CD8 naive and one CD8 memory plates per donor.

The ends were cut back, 2 bases at V and 7 bases at J, with 15 bases in the middle. The CDR3 runs to 15 residues. Germline V gene data show CDR1 as MDHEN and CDR2 as SYDVKM. Sequencing used naive CD4+ T cells from PBMCs. This sample's subset: CD45RA+ positively selected. The chain carries TRBV28 and TRBJ1-5, with D maybe TRBD1 (6 bases). The receptor's source is a man younger than 35 in good health. Some clones in this sample may be carry-over from other donors' samples. The CDR3 DNA sequence: TGTGCCAGCAGTTTAGTCTCAGGGGTAGGCCAGCCCCAGCATTTT. The encoded protein is CASSLVSGVGQPQHF.